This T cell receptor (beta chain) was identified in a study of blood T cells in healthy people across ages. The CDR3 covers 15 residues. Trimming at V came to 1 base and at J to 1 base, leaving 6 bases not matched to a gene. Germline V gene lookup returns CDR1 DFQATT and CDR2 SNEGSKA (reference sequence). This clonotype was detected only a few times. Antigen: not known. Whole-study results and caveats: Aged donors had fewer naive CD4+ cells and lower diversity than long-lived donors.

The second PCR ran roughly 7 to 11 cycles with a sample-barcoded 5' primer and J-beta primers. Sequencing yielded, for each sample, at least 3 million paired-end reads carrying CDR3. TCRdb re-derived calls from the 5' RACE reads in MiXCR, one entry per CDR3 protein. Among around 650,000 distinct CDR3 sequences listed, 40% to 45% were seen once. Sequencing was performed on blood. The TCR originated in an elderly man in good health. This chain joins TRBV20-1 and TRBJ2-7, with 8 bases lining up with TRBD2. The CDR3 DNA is TGCAGTGCTAGAGCTTATCTAGCGGGTTCCTACGAGCAGTACTTC. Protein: CSARAYLAGSYEQYF.